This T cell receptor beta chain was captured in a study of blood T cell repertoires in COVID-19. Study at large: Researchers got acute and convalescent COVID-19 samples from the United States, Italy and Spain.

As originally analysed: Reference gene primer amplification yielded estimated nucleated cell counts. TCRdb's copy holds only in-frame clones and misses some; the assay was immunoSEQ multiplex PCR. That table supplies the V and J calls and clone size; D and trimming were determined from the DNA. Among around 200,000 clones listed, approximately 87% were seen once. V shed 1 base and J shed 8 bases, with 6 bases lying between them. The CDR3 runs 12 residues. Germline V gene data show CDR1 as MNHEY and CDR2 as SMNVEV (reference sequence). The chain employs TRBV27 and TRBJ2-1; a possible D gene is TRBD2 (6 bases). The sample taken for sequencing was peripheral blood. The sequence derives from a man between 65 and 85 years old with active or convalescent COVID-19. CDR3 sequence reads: CASSLWGDEQFF. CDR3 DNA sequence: TGTGCCAGCAGTTTATGGGGGGATGAGCAGTTCTTC.